The table lists the clone carrying this TCR beta chain with a few counts. This entry is derived from a study of OX40 agonist ivuxolimab in advanced cancers. TCRdb's copy holds only in-frame clones and misses some; the assay was immunoSEQ multiplex PCR. Of just over 70,000 clones listed, 84% are singletons. V was clipped by 3 bases and J by 3 bases, with 12 bases between them. Per germline, CDR1 LNHDA and CDR2 SQIVND (reference sequence). The CDR3 loop spans 14 amino acids. The genes are TRBV19 and TRBJ2-7, with D possibly being TRBD2 (6 bases). The source was CD4+ or CD8+ T cells sorted from blood, collected in a trial of the OX40 agonist ivuxolimab. The TCR comes from an adult with an advanced solid tumor such as melanoma, head and neck, liver or kidney cancer. CDR3 sequence: CASSISGGVYEQYF. In DNA form, the CDR3 reads TGTGCCAGTAGTATCTCTGGAGGGGTCTACGAGCAGTACTTC.